Below are 32 T cell receptor beta chains sequenced from a single sample in a study of blood T cell repertoires in COVID-19. This table comes from immunoSEQ multiplex PCR, and its TCRdb copy is limited to in-frame clones, with some not included. The sample carries around 200,000 clones, 70% to 90% recorded once. Material for sequencing was PBMCs or T cells enriched from blood (not recorded which). These receptors were taken from a woman in her thirties or forties with acute COVID-19.

This clone was seen once. DNA of the CDR3: TGTGCCAGTAGTATATTGGGGGGGCCAGGGACTGAAGCTTTCTTT. This gives the protein CASSILGGPGTEAFF. The chain has TRBV19 and TRBJ1-1, with D perhaps matching TRBD1 (6 bases). Germline CDR1 and CDR2: LNHDA and SQIVND (reference sequence). The V and J ends lost 2 bases and 5 bases respectively, with 15 bases between them. The CDR3 runs to 15 residues.

CDR3 sequence (DNA): TGTGCCAGCAGCGGCCGGGACAGAAATGAGCAGTTCTTC. Protein: CASSGRDRNEQFF. The rearrangement links TRBV7-9 to TRBJ2-1; 7 bases map to TRBD1. Germline trimming cut 5 bases from V and 7 bases from J; bases unmatched to any gene: 5. CDR3 length: 13 amino acids. CDR1 is SEHNR and CDR2 is FQNEAQ in the germline V gene (reference sequence). Variable domain in full (rest from reference TRBV7-9 and TRBJ2-1): DTGVSQNPRHKITKRGQNVTFRCDPISEHNRLYWYRQTLGQGPEFLTYFQNEAQLEKSRLLSDRFSAERPKGSFSTLEIQRTEQGDSAMYLCASSGRDRNEQFFGPGTRLTVL.

The chain has TRBV14 and TRBJ1-2; no clear D. The germline V gene encodes CDR1 SGHDN and CDR2 FVKESK. Trimming cost V 4 bases and J 8 bases, with 11 bases left between them. The CDR3 runs to 12 residues. CDR3: CASSLQRGGYTF. CDR3 nucleotide sequence: TGTGCCAGCAGCCTACAACGAGGGGGCTACACCTTC.

The gene calls are TRBV2 and TRBJ2-1; D perhaps matches TRBD1 (6 bases). Per the germline V gene, CDR1 is SNHLY and CDR2 is FYNNEI. Trimming took off 4 bases at V and 4 bases at J, with 14 bases between the two ends. The CDR3 contains 15 residues. The CDR3 here is CASSGLKGDYNEQFF. CDR3 in DNA: TGTGCCAGCAGTGGACTCAAGGGGGATTACAATGAGCAGTTCTTC. Variable domain in full (rest from reference TRBV2 and TRBJ2-1): EPEVTQTPSHQVTQMGQEVILRCVPISNHLYFYWYRQILGQKVEFLVSFYNNEISEKSEIFDDQFSVERPDGSNFTLKIRSTKLEDSAMYFCASSGLKGDYNEQFFGPGTRLTVL.

This clone came up once. This chain uses TRBV7-9 with TRBJ1-1; D perhaps matches TRBD1 (5 bases). The germline V and J ends were trimmed by 7 bases and 5 bases, with 14 bases remaining between them. The CDR3 extends over 13 amino acids. CDR1 and CDR2 from the germline V gene are SEHNR and FQNEAQ (reference sequence). CDR3 residues: CASTQGRDTEAFF. CDR3 DNA: TGTGCCAGCACCCAAGGCAGGGATACTGAAGCTTTCTTT. The full variable domain, with the rest looked up from reference TRBV7-9 and TRBJ1-1, is DTGVSQNPRHKITKRGQNVTFRCDPISEHNRLYWYRQTLGQGPEFLTYFQNEAQLEKSRLLSDRFSAERPKGSFSTLEIQRTEQGDSAMYLCASTQGRDTEAFFGQGTRLTVV.

CDR3 residues: CASSTPGGGNYGYTF. The CDR3 bases are TGTGCCAGTAGTACCCCGGGAGGGGGTAACTATGGCTACACCTTC. This chain links TRBV19 with TRBJ1-2, with D possibly being TRBD1 (6 bases). This CDR3 is built from 15 residues. Germline V lookup: CDR1 LNHDA, CDR2 SQIVND (reference sequence). Trimming shortened V by 4 bases and J by 1 base, and 13 bases separated the two germline ends.

This clone was counted a few times. The rearrangement uses TRBV27 and TRBJ2-5, with D maybe TRBD1 (5 bases). The CDR3 contains 15 residues. Germline-derived CDR1 and CDR2 are MNHEY and SMNVEV (reference sequence). Trimming shortened V by 0 bases and J by 4 bases, and 12 bases separated the two germline ends. The CDR3 coding sequence is TGTGCCAGCAGTTTATCGGCAGGGTTGAGAGAGACCCAGTACTTC. Its translation is CASSLSAGLRETQYF.

This chain joins TRBV9 and TRBJ1-2, with TRBD1 matching 10 bases. Germline V gene sequence: CDR1 SGDLS, CDR2 YYNGEE. The V gene end was trimmed by 1 base and the J gene end by 4 bases; junction bases not matched to a gene: 7. The CDR3 totals 16 residues. CDR3 DNA sequence: TGTGCCAGCAGCGTATCCTCCCGGACAGGGGGCTATGGCTACACCTTC. Translated: CASSVSSRTGGYGYTF.

The V and J genes are TRBV5-1 and TRBJ1-3; 9 positions agree with TRBD1. Trimming at V came to 4 bases and at J to 2 bases, leaving 4 bases not matched to a gene. The V gene's germline CDR1 is SGHRS and CDR2 YFSETQ. The CDR3 has 15 amino acids. CDR3 region: CASSTQGAAGNTIYF. As DNA, the CDR3 is TGCGCCAGCAGCACACAGGGGGCGGCTGGAAACACCATATATTTT.

V and J are TRBV3-1 (or the pseudogene TRBV3-2) and TRBJ2-5, with a weak D call TRBD2 (7 bases). The germline V gene has CDR1 LGHDT and CDR2 YNNKEL (reference sequence). The CDR3 spans 13 residues. Trimming cost V 3 bases and J 5 bases, with 10 bases left between them. The CDR3 reads CASSHGGGETQYF. CDR3 nucleotides: TGTGCCAGCAGCCACGGCGGGGGCGAGACCCAGTACTTC.

This clone came up once. This chain connects TRBV5-8 to TRBJ1-6; 8 nucleotides agree with TRBD1. After removal of 2 bases from V and 9 bases from J, the junction contained 7 bases not matched to a gene. Germline V gene lookup returns CDR1 SGHTS and CDR2 YDEGEE. The CDR3 contains 15 residues. The CDR3 is CASSLDTGGTSPLHF. In DNA, the CDR3 is TGTGCCAGCAGCTTAGACACAGGGGGAACTTCACCCCTCCACTTT. The full variable domain, its missing parts supplied by reference TRBV5-8 and TRBJ1-6, is EAGVTQSPTHLIKTRGQQATLRCSPISGHTSVYWYQQALGLGLQFLLWYDEGEERNRGNFPPRFSGRQFPNYSSELNVNALELEDSALYLCASSLDTGGTSPLHFGNGTRLTVT.

The rearrangement uses TRBV29-1 and TRBJ2-1; 7 bases line up with TRBD1. The CDR3 is made up of 13 amino acids. From germline, CDR1 is SQVTM and CDR2 ANQGSEA. V trimming: 7 bases; J trimming: 2 bases; junction bases outside the gene matches: 5. The DNA of the CDR3 is TGCAGCGCTGGACAGGTAGCCTACAATGAGCAGTTCTTC. It yields the protein CSAGQVAYNEQFF.

This sequence joins TRBV12-3 or TRBV12-4 and TRBJ1-1, with a weak D call TRBD1 (6 bases). V lost 6 bases and J 3 bases, leaving 11 bases between the germline ends. CDR3 size: 13 residues. The CDR3 loop reads CASRRQEYTEAFF. The CDR3 DNA is TGTGCCAGCAGGCGACAGGAGTACACTGAAGCTTTCTTT.

The chain combines TRBV19 with TRBJ1-5; tentative D call: TRBD1 (6 bases). The CDR3 sequence is 15 residues long. The germline CDR1 and CDR2 sequences are LNHDA and SQIVND (reference sequence). V shed 1 base and J shed 2 bases, with 9 bases lying between them. The CDR3 DNA reads TGTGCCAGTAGTATAGGCAGGGGCCGCAATCAGCCCCAGCATTTT. Translation: CASSIGRGRNQPQHF.

The rearrangement uses TRBV5-4 and TRBJ1-2, with unresolved D. V was clipped by 6 bases and J by 13 bases, with 19 bases between them. The germline V gene encodes CDR1 SGHNT and CDR2 YYREEE (reference sequence). This CDR3 spans 12 amino acids. This chain's CDR3 is CASKTWRRFRTF. The CDR3 DNA sequence: TGTGCCAGCAAAACCTGGAGGAGGTTTCGCACCTTC.

This chain uses TRBV14 with TRBJ1-1, with 8 bases matching TRBD1. The V segment lost 4 bases and the J segment 5 bases; nucleotides outside the gene matches: 0. This CDR3 region has 12 residues. Germline assignment: CDR1 SGHDN and CDR2 FVKESK. The CDR3 DNA follows: TGTGCCAGCAGCCGACAGGGGACTGAAGCTTTCTTT. Translation: CASSRQGTEAFF.

V and J are TRBV10-3 and TRBJ2-1; TRBD2 agrees at 12 bases. This CDR3 contains 15 residues. Germline assignment: CDR1 ENHRY and CDR2 SYGVKD. J gave up 6 bases and V 3 bases, and 3 bases lay outside the gene matches. The CDR3 coding sequence is TGTGCCATCAGTGACGGACTAGCGGGGCTCAATGAGCAGTTCTTC. Translation: CAISDGLAGLNEQFF.

This sequence joins TRBV27 and TRBJ1-2, with D perhaps matching TRBD1 (6 bases). CDR1 is MNHEY and CDR2 is SMNVEV in the germline V gene (reference sequence). The germline V and J ends were trimmed by 5 bases and 4 bases, with 14 bases remaining between them. The CDR3 length is 14 residues. The CDR3 is CASSPGQFVYGYTF. CDR3 bases: TGTGCCAGCAGTCCAGGACAGTTTGTCTATGGCTACACCTTC.

The CDR3 DNA reads TGTGCCAGCAGCGGCGATAAGACAGGGAAGGGAAACTATGGCTACACCTTC. It translates to CASSGDKTGKGNYGYTF. The chain is built from TRBV9 and TRBJ1-2, with 7 bases lining up with TRBD1. The J segment lost 2 bases and the V segment lost 3 bases, leaving 13 bases of the junction unmatched. The germline V gene has CDR1 SGDLS and CDR2 YYNGEE. There are 17 residues in the CDR3. The complete variable domain, with remaining parts taken from reference TRBV9 and TRBJ1-2, reads DSGVTQTPKHLITATGQRVTLRCSPRSGDLSVYWYQQSLDQGLQFLIQYYNGEERAKGNILERFSAQQFPDLHSELNLSSLELGDSALYFCASSGDKTGKGNYGYTFGSGTRLTVV.

The sample holds a few counts of this clone. The CDR3 sequence: CASSPGTEETQYF. In DNA, the CDR3 is TGTGCCAGCAGCCCCGGGACAGAAGAGACCCAGTACTTC. The rearrangement links TRBV7-2 to TRBJ2-5, with 7 nucleotides matching TRBD1. The ends lost 5 bases at V and 3 bases at J; junction bases unmatched: 3. This CDR3 spans 13 amino acids. CDR1 SGHTA and CDR2 FQGNSA come from the germline V gene.

This chain connects TRBV3-1 (or the pseudogene TRBV3-2) to TRBJ1-2, with 7 bases identical to TRBD1. The germline gives CDR1 LGHDT, CDR2 YNNKEL (reference sequence). This CDR3 is 17 amino acids long. The ends lost 6 bases at V and 1 base at J; junction bases unmatched: 14. The CDR3 DNA reads TGTGCCAGCAGACCAGTGGGGACAGAACTTTTTAACTATGGCTACACCTTC. Its protein is CASRPVGTELFNYGYTF.

V and J are TRBV4-1 and TRBJ2-7; tentative D call: TRBD2 (5 bases). Germline CDR1 and CDR2: MGHRA and YSYEKL. V was cut by 0 bases and J by 6 bases, with 9 bases left in between. The CDR3 spans 13 residues. CDR3 sequence: CASSQDPLAEQYF. In DNA, the CDR3 is TGCGCCAGCAGCCAAGATCCCCTAGCCGAGCAGTACTTC.

This clone was observed a single time. The CDR3 here is CASSPRQSSGNTIYF. The DNA for the CDR3 is TGCGCCAGCAGCCCCAGACAGAGCTCTGGAAACACCATATATTTT. The V call is TRBV4-3, the J call TRBJ1-3; possible D gene TRBD1, 5 bases. Germline assignment: CDR1 LGHNA and CDR2 YSLEER. This CDR3 has 15 residues. Trimming cost V 4 bases and J 0 bases, with 10 bases left between them.

The chain has TRBV6-5 and TRBJ2-7; D not resolved. V was cut by 3 bases and J by 3 bases, with 3 bases left in between. Germline CDR1 reads MNHEY; CDR2 reads SVGAGI. The CDR3 covers 11 residues. CDR3 region: CASSYLYEQYF. CDR3 nucleotide sequence: TGTGCCAGCAGTTATCTCTACGAGCAGTACTTC.

This clone was recorded once. CDR3 DNA: TGTGCCAGCAGCTTAGGTAGATCCCATCTTACCGGGGAGCTGTTTTTT. This sequence encodes CASSLGRSHLTGELFF. This chain uses TRBV11-1 with TRBJ2-2; D is unresolved. Per the germline V gene, CDR1 is SGHAT and CDR2 is FQDESV (reference sequence). The CDR3 runs 16 residues. Trimming stripped 1 base from V and 5 bases from J, with 14 bases between.

The gene calls are TRBV5-8 and TRBJ2-3, with 10 bases that match TRBD2. V was clipped by 0 bases and J by 4 bases; unmatched bases: 5. This CDR3 has 16 residues. Germline V gene sequence: CDR1 SGHTS, CDR2 YDEGEE. The CDR3 loop is CASSLVSGGAADTQYF. CDR3 bases: TGTGCCAGCAGCTTGGTGAGCGGGGGGGCCGCAGATACGCAGTATTTT. Using reference TRBV5-8 and TRBJ2-3 for the parts outside the CDR3, the full variable domain is EAGVTQSPTHLIKTRGQQATLRCSPISGHTSVYWYQQALGLGLQFLLWYDEGEERNRGNFPPRFSGRQFPNYSSELNVNALELEDSALYLCASSLVSGGAADTQYFGPGTRLTVL.

The chain links TRBV5-4 to TRBJ1-2; weak D call: TRBD1 (5 bases). The CDR3 is made up of 15 amino acids. Germline CDR1 and CDR2: SGHNT and YYREEE (reference sequence). The V end was cut by 4 bases, the J end by 4 bases, with 17 bases between. CDR3 bases: TGTGCCAGCAGCCCACCTGGGGGGGACGGCTATGGCTACACCTTC. It yields the protein CASSPPGGDGYGYTF.

The CDR3: CASSLSHSGWKEKAFF. The CDR3 nucleotides are TGTGCCAGCAGCTTATCGCACTCCGGGTGGAAAGAGAAAGCTTTCTTT. V usage is TRBV7-2 and J usage is TRBJ1-1; D is undetermined. The germline V and J ends were trimmed by 2 bases and 9 bases, with 22 bases remaining between them. CDR3 length: 16 residues. Germline CDR1 is SGHTA and CDR2 is FQGNSA.

The table lists this clone with many counts. The CDR3 coding sequence is TGTGCCAGCAGCTTCGGACTACGGAATGAGCAGTTCTTC. Its protein product is CASSFGLRNEQFF. The V gene is TRBV7-9, the J gene TRBJ2-1, with D possibly matching TRBD2 (6 bases). V was cut by 3 bases and J by 7 bases, with 10 bases left in between. The V gene's germline CDR1 is SEHNR and CDR2 FQNEAQ (reference sequence). This CDR3 has 13 residues.

This clone has only one observation. The chain links TRBV9 to TRBJ1-1; 9 nucleotides line up with TRBD1. CDR1 SGDLS and CDR2 YYNGEE come from the germline V gene. This CDR3 region has 17 residues. V trimming: 3 bases; J trimming: 0 bases; junction bases outside the gene matches: 9. CDR3 region: CASSDNRDRDVNTEAFF. The DNA of the CDR3 is TGTGCCAGCAGCGATAACCGGGACAGGGACGTGAACACTGAAGCTTTCTTT.

This chain joins TRBV7-2 and TRBJ1-5, with a possible D match to TRBD1 (6 bases). The V end lost 2 bases, the J end lost 3 bases, and 11 bases lay between the germline ends. CDR1 and CDR2 from the germline V gene are SGHTA and FQGNSA. The CDR3 runs to 15 residues. CDR3 DNA: TGTGCCAGCAGCTTAACTACAGGGTACAATCAGCCCCAGCATTTT. This gives the protein CASSLTTGYNQPQHF.

This chain connects TRBV5-8 to TRBJ1-1, with TRBD1 matching over 9 bases. V shed 2 bases and J 1 base; nucleotides not matched to a gene: 3. The germline CDR1 and CDR2 sequences are SGHTS and YDEGEE. There are 15 residues in the CDR3. CDR3 protein: CASSFPGQGNTEAFF. DNA of the CDR3: TGTGCCAGCAGCTTCCCGGGACAGGGGAACACTGAAGCTTTCTTT.